A single sample gave rise to the 29 T cell receptor beta chains below, sequenced in a study of shared clonotypes between healthy human individuals. Using immunoSEQ multiplex PCR, the repertoire was profiled, and TCRdb retains in-frame clones only, with some absent. The repertoire holds approximately 2.1 million clones, with just over 90% as singletons. Sequencing was carried out using naive CD4+ T cells from PBMCs. The subset denotes: CD45RA+ positively selected. These receptors came from a man aged 18-30 years in good health. Some clones in this sample may be carry-over from other donors' samples.

The chain couples TRBV4-3 to TRBJ2-2; D is possibly TRBD1 (5 bases). Looked up from germline, CDR1 is LGHNA and CDR2 is YSLEER. This CDR3 spans 15 amino acids. Deletions cut 2 bases from V and 4 bases from J, with 11 bases between. The DNA for the CDR3 is TGCGCCAGCAGCCAAAAAAGGGGCCTCACCGGGGAGCTGTTTTTT. It specifies CASSQKRGLTGELFF.

The CDR3 coding sequence is TGTGCCAGCAGTTTATTCGGGACTAGTCGAGGCGAGCAGTTCTTC. Protein: CASSLFGTSRGEQFF. V is TRBV28 and J is TRBJ2-1, with TRBD2 matching 8 bases. The germline V gene encodes CDR1 MDHEN and CDR2 SYDVKM. This CDR3 is built from 15 residues. The ends lost 1 base at V and 10 bases at J; junction bases unmatched: 9.

This clone was seen only a few times. The chain is built from TRBV4-1 and TRBJ1-2; 9 bases line up with TRBD1. The V gene's germline CDR1 is MGHRA and CDR2 YSYEKL. The V gene end was trimmed by 0 bases and the J gene end by 5 bases; junction bases not matched to a gene: 7. This CDR3 comprises 16 residues. The CDR3 loop reads CASSQDTGTGRYGYTF. The CDR3 DNA follows: TGCGCCAGCAGCCAAGACACGGGGACAGGGCGTTATGGCTACACCTTC.

The J gene is TRBJ2-3, the V gene TRBV5-1; 10 bases are shared with TRBD2. The CDR3 loop spans 16 amino acids. V was clipped by 3 bases and J by 4 bases; unmatched bases: 8. Germline V lookup: CDR1 SGHRS, CDR2 YFSETQ. For the CDR3, the DNA is TGCGCCAGCAGCTCTGGAGCGGGAGGGTTGGCAGATACGCAGTATTTT. This codes for CASSSGAGGLADTQYF.

CDR3 DNA sequence: TGTGCCAGCAGCTTGGTCGGTGGACCTAATGAAAAACTGTTTTTT. Amino acids: CASSLVGGPNEKLFF. The J gene is TRBJ1-4, the V gene TRBV5-5; no clear D gene. The CDR3 consists of 15 residues. CDR1 and CDR2 (germline): SGHKS, YYEKEE (reference sequence). Trimming cost V 0 bases and J 3 bases, with 9 bases left between them.

The chain carries TRBV7-3 and TRBJ2-1; the match to TRBD1 covers 7 bases. This CDR3 is built from 17 residues. V dropped 5 bases and J dropped 4; count of bases not matched to a gene: 14. Per the germline V gene, CDR1 is SGHTA and CDR2 is FQGTGA. The CDR3 reads CASSPTFDRAGYNEQFF. The CDR3 DNA follows: TGTGCCAGCAGCCCAACCTTTGACAGGGCAGGATACAATGAGCAGTTCTTC.

The chain is built from TRBV5-1 and TRBJ2-2; 13 bases map to TRBD2. CDR3 length equals 17 residues. Germline lookup yields CDR1 SGHRS and CDR2 YFSETQ. V dropped 4 bases and J dropped 6; count of bases not matched to a gene: 9. CDR3 residues: CASSPGTSGKLSGELFF. As DNA, the CDR3 is TGCGCCAGCAGCCCGGGGACTAGCGGGAAGCTGTCCGGGGAGCTGTTTTTT.

V gene TRBV19 combines with J gene TRBJ1-1; TRBD1 might be the D (5 bases). The CDR3 covers 15 residues. V lost 1 base to trimming and J lost 1 base, with 10 bases between them. The V gene's germline CDR1 is LNHDA and CDR2 SQIVND (reference sequence). The CDR3 nucleotides read TGTGCCAGTAGTATAGGAGGGGTACGGAACACTGAAGCTTTCTTT. This translates into CASSIGGVRNTEAFF.

The chain employs TRBV5-4 and TRBJ2-7; TRBD2 aligns across 14 bases. Trimming at V came to 4 bases and at J to 0 bases, leaving 9 bases not matched to a gene. The CDR3 is made up of 18 amino acids. The germline CDR1 and CDR2 sequences are SGHNT and YYREEE (reference sequence). CDR3 bases: TGTGCCAGCAGCAGGGGACTAGCGGGAGCAGCCAGCTCCTACGAGCAGTACTTC. Translated, it gives CASSRGLAGAASSYEQYF. Complete variable domain (other parts from reference TRBV5-4 and TRBJ2-7): ETGVTQSPTHLIKTRGQQVTLRCSSQSGHNTVSWYQQALGQGPQFIFQYYREEENGRGNFPPRFSGLQFPNYSSELNVNALELDDSALYLCASSRGLAGAASSYEQYFGPGTRLTVT.

This sequence joins TRBV5-4 and TRBJ2-7; weak D call: TRBD1 (6 bases). Germline loops: CDR1 SGHNT, CDR2 YYREEE (reference sequence). The germline V and J ends were trimmed by 2 bases and 3 bases, with 12 bases remaining between them. There are 14 residues in the CDR3. CDR3 in amino acids: CASSLQGAGYEQYF. DNA for the CDR3: TGTGCCAGCAGCTTACAGGGTGCCGGCTACGAGCAGTACTTC.

The chain combines TRBV15 with TRBJ2-7; TRBD1 matches 11 bases. CDR1 LNHNV and CDR2 YYDKDF come from the germline V gene (reference sequence). This CDR3 comprises 14 residues. The V gene end was trimmed by 5 bases and the J gene end by 3 bases; junction bases not matched to a gene: 3. The DNA for the CDR3 is TGTGCCACCAGCCGGGACAGGGGGTTCTACGAGCAGTACTTC. Translated, it gives CATSRDRGFYEQYF.

The J gene is TRBJ2-7, the V gene TRBV7-2, with D uncertain. V was cut by 0 bases and J by 0 bases, with 9 bases left in between. Germline assignment: CDR1 SGHTA and CDR2 FQGNSA. This CDR3 has 15 amino acids. The CDR3 reads CASSLARGVSYEQYF. As DNA, the CDR3 is TGTGCCAGCAGCTTAGCTCGCGGAGTCTCCTACGAGCAGTACTTC.

V usage is TRBV4-3 and J usage is TRBJ2-1; TRBD2 might be the D (6 bases). This CDR3 has 13 residues. Per the germline V gene, CDR1 is LGHNA and CDR2 is YSLEER. The V end lost 5 bases, the J end lost 5 bases, and 10 bases lay between the germline ends. CDR3 sequence reads: CASSSTGDNEQFF. Written as DNA, the CDR3 is TGCGCCAGCAGCTCGACGGGGGACAATGAGCAGTTCTTC.

The chain uses TRBV7-9 and TRBJ1-1, with TRBD1 matching over 8 bases. CDR3 length: 16 amino acids. From germline, CDR1 is SEHNR and CDR2 FQNEAQ (reference sequence). With 1 base clipped from V and 4 bases from J, the junction kept 8 bases outside the gene matches. The CDR3, as DNA: TGTGCCAGCAGCTTAGGACAGGGGATCGTAGTCACTGAAGCTTTCTTT. Translation gives CASSLGQGIVVTEAFF. Complete variable domain (other parts from reference TRBV7-9 and TRBJ1-1): DTGVSQNPRHKITKRGQNVTFRCDPISEHNRLYWYRQTLGQGPEFLTYFQNEAQLEKSRLLSDRFSAERPKGSFSTLEIQRTEQGDSAMYLCASSLGQGIVVTEAFFGQGTRLTVV.

The chain's CDR3 is CASSYSLGRGYEQYF. CDR3 sequence (DNA): TGTGCCAGCAGTTACAGTCTCGGGAGGGGGTACGAGCAGTACTTC. The chain employs TRBV6-6 and TRBJ2-7, with 8 bases that match TRBD2. The germline CDR1 and CDR2 sequences are MNHNY and SVGAGI (reference sequence). V lost 2 bases to trimming and J lost 4 bases; unmatched junction nucleotides: 7. The CDR3 covers 15 residues.

Regarding this clone: The identical CDR3 is also encoded by other nucleotide sequences in the sample. The genes are TRBV7-2 and TRBJ2-7, with D perhaps given as TRBD1 or TRBD2 (5 bases each). The CDR3 is 14 amino acids. The V and J ends lost 1 base and 3 bases respectively, with 10 bases between them. The germline V gene has CDR1 SGHTA and CDR2 FQGNSA. The CDR3 loop is CASSLVGTDYEQYF. For the CDR3, the DNA is TGTGCCAGCAGCTTAGTTGGGACCGACTACGAGCAGTACTTC.

The chain is built from TRBV6-5 and TRBJ2-7; 11 bases line up with TRBD1. Trimming removed 1 base from V and 2 bases from J; junction bases left unmatched: 4. The CDR3 is 16 amino acids. Germline V CDR1 and CDR2: MNHEY, SVGAGI. In DNA, the CDR3 is TGTGCCAGCAGTTACTGGACAGGGGGCGGCGCCTACGAGCAGTACTTC. It translates to CASSYWTGGGAYEQYF.

The V and J genes are TRBV5-1 and TRBJ2-7; the D is unclear. Germline CDR1 reads SGHRS; CDR2 reads YFSETQ. V dropped 2 bases and J dropped 7 bases, with 13 bases sitting between them. The CDR3 sequence is 13 residues long. CDR3 sequence: CASSFMETSEQYF. The CDR3, as DNA: TGCGCCAGCAGCTTCATGGAGACAAGTGAGCAGTACTTC.

The chain joins TRBV6-5 to TRBJ2-7; weak D call: TRBD2 (5 bases). CDR1 and CDR2 from the germline V gene are MNHEY and SVGAGI. This CDR3 has 15 amino acids. V lost 6 bases, J lost 1 base, and 16 bases lay in between. This chain's CDR3 is CASSRPASSSYEQYF. The CDR3, as DNA: TGTGCCAGCAGCCGACCTGCTAGCAGTTCCTACGAGCAGTACTTC.

The V and J genes are TRBV4-1 and TRBJ2-7, with a weak D call TRBD1 (6 bases). The CDR3 is 15 residues long. Germline CDR1 reads MGHRA; CDR2 reads YSYEKL. V was cut by 4 bases and J by 5 bases, with 18 bases left in between. CDR3 sequence reads: CASSPPRGRPHEQYF. The CDR3 region has the DNA TGCGCCAGCAGCCCACCAAGGGGGAGACCCCACGAGCAGTACTTC.

The rearrangement joins TRBV27 to TRBJ1-2; D gene ambiguous. The CDR3 covers 14 residues. The V end was cut by 2 bases, the J end by 4 bases, with 11 bases between. Germline V CDR1 and CDR2: MNHEY, SMNVEV (reference sequence). CDR3 amino acids: CASSLKRGLYGYTF. The CDR3, as DNA: TGTGCCAGCAGTTTAAAGCGGGGTCTCTATGGCTACACCTTC.

CDR3 sequence reads: CASSTGQGAVGNTGELFF. CDR3 sequence (DNA): TGTGCCAGCAGCACTGGACAGGGGGCGGTAGGGAACACCGGGGAGCTGTTTTTT. The gene calls are TRBV21-1 and TRBJ2-2; the DNA was not compared with TRBD1, the D call given in the table. TRBV21-1 is an annotated pseudogene. The CDR3 covers 18 residues.

This sequence joins TRBV5-1 and TRBJ2-7; 7 bases map to TRBD1. V was clipped by 5 bases and J by 1 base; unmatched bases: 9. Germline CDR1 and CDR2: SGHRS and YFSETQ. The length of the CDR3 is 15 residues. CDR3 loop: CASRPTGTASYEQYF. In DNA, the CDR3 is TGCGCCAGCAGGCCAACCGGGACAGCTTCCTACGAGCAGTACTTC.

CDR3 in DNA: TGTGCCAGCAGCTTAGGTCGGGGAACCACCGGGGAGCTGTTTTTT. It codes for CASSLGRGTTGELFF. The chain couples TRBV7-6 to TRBJ2-2, with D perhaps TRBD2 (5 bases). This CDR3 is 15 amino acids long. Germline loops: CDR1 SGHVS, CDR2 FNYEAQ. Trimming took 1 base from V and 4 from J, leaving 10 bases between them.

V usage is TRBV10-2 and J usage is TRBJ1-1, with a weak D call TRBD1 (5 bases). Trimming cost V 6 bases and J 8 bases, with 16 bases left between them. The CDR3 spans 13 residues. Germline CDR1 WSHSY, CDR2 SAAADI. The CDR3 is CASRTPGTHEAFF. CDR3 DNA: TGCGCCAGCAGGACCCCCGGGACCCACGAAGCTTTCTTT.

The V gene is TRBV28, the J gene TRBJ2-1; TRBD2 might be the D (5 bases). Germline V gene sequence: CDR1 MDHEN, CDR2 SYDVKM. V dropped 1 base and J dropped 10 bases, with 14 bases sitting between them. The CDR3 length is 14 residues. Here the CDR3 reads CASSLSGREREQFF. In nucleotides, the CDR3 is TGTGCCAGCAGTTTATCGGGCCGGGAAAGGGAGCAGTTCTTC.

The chain recombines TRBV5-1 with TRBJ1-2; possible D gene TRBD1, 5 bases. This CDR3 has 17 residues. Between the trimmed V and J ends, which lost 3 bases and 0 bases, there was a span of 18 bases. Germline V CDR1 and CDR2: SGHRS, YFSETQ. CDR3 residues: CASSSGTTFWANYGYTF. CDR3 in DNA: TGCGCCAGCAGCTCCGGGACTACGTTCTGGGCTAACTATGGCTACACCTTC.

The chain is built from TRBV25-1 and TRBJ2-3; a possible D gene is TRBD1 (5 bases). The V end lost 4 bases, the J end lost 5 bases, and 13 bases lay between the germline ends. CDR3 length equals 14 residues. Germline CDR1 reads MGHDK; CDR2 reads SYGVNS. The CDR3 bases are TGTGCCAGCAGTGCAACGTGGGGCCTAGATACGCAGTATTTT. It codes for CASSATWGLDTQYF.

The genes are TRBV30 and TRBJ1-5; weak D call: TRBD1 (5 bases). Germline lookup yields CDR1 GTSNPN and CDR2 SVGIG (reference sequence). This CDR3 region has 16 residues. Trimming shortened V by 4 bases and J by 0 bases, and 16 bases separated the two germline ends. The CDR3 protein is CAWTQRGHYSNQPQHF. DNA for the CDR3: TGTGCCTGGACCCAAAGAGGACACTATAGCAATCAGCCCCAGCATTTT.